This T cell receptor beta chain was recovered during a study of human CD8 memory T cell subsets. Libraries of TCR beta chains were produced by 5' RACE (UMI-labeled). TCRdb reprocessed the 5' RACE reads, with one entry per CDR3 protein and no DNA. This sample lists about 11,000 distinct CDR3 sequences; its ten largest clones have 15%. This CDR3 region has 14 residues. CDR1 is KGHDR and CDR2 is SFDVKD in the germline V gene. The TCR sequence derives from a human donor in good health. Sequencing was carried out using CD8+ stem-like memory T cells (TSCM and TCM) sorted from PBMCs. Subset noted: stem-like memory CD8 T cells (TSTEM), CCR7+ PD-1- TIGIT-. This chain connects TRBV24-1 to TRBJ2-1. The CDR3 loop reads CATSGQSSYNEQFF.